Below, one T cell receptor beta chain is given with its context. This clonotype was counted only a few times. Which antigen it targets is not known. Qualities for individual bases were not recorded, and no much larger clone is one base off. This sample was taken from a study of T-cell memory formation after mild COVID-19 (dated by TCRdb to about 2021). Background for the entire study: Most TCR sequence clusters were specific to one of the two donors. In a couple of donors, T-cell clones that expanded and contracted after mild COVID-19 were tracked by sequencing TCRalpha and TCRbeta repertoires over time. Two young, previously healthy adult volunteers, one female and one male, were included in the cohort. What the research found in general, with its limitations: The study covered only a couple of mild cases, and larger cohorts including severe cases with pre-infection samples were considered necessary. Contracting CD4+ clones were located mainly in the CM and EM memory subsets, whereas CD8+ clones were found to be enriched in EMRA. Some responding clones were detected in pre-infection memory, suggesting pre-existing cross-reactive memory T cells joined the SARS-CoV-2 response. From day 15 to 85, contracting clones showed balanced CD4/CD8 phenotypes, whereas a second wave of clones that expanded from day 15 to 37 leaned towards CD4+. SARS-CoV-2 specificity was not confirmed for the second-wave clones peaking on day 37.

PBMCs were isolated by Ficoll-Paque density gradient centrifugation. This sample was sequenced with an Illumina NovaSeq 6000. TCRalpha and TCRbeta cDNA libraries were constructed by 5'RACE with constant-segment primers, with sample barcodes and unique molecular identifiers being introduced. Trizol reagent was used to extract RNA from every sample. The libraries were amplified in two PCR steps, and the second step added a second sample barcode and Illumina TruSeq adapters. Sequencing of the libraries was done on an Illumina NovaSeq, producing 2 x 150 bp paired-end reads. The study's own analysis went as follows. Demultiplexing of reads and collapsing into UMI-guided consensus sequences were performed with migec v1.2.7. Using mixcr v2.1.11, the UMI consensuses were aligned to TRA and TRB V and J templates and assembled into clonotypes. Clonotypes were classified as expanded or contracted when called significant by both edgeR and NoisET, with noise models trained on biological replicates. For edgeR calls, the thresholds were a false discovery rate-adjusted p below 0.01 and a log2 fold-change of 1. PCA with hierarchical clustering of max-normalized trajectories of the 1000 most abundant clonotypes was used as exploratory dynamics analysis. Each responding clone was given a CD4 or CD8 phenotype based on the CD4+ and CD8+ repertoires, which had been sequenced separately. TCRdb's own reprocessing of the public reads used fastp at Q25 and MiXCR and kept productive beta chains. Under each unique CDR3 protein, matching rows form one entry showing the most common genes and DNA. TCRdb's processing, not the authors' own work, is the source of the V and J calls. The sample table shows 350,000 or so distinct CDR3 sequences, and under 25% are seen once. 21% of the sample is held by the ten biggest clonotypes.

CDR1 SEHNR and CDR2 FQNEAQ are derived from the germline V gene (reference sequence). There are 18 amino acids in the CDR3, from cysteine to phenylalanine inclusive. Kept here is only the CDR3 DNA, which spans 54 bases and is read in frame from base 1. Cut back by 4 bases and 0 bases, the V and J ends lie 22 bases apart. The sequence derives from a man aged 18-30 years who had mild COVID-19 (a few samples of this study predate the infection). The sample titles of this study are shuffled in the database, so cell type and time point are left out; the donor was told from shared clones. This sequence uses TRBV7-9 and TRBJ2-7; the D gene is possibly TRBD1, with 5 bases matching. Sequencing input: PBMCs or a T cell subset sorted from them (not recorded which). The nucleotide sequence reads TGTGCCAGCAGCTCCCGCTGGGGAAGGGGCACTAACTCCTACGAGCAGTACTTC. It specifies CASSSRWGRGTNSYEQYF.